This TCR beta chain derives from a study of cytomegalovirus exposure and HLA in healthy donors. The germline V gene encodes CDR1 MNHEY and CDR2 SMNVEV (reference sequence). Trimming stripped 0 bases from V and 8 bases from J, with 19 bases between. The CDR3 length is 16 residues. Study results and caveats: Accurate predictions that matched the HLA-A and HLA-B alleles of most subjects were reportedly made from TCR beta sequences.

In its sample, this clone was seen once. What it binds is unknown. The PCR employed 60 Vbeta primers together with 13 Jbeta primers. Profiled with immunoSEQ multiplex PCR; TCRdb holds only in-frame clones, not every one. The repertoire holds around 170,000 clones, with just over 75% as singletons. The chain combines TRBV27 with TRBJ1-1, with no clear D. The origin of this receptor is a middle-aged man in good health and CMV-seronegative. The sequencing input was PBMCs. DNA for the CDR3: TGTGCCAGCAGTTTATCTGGCGGGAGTGTCTCGGCGGAAGCTTTCTTT. Encoded protein: CASSLSGGSVSAEAFF.